This entry features one TCR beta chain sequence. Its antigen is still unknown. This specimen comes from a study of tumor-infiltrating lymphocytes in localized non-small cell lung cancer. Overall study findings and caveats: T-cell fraction did not differ between immunotypes IM1 and IM2.

This CDR3 contains 15 residues. V dropped 1 base and J dropped 8; count of bases not matched to a gene: 10. Germline-derived CDR1 and CDR2 are SGHNT and YYREEE (reference sequence). This table comes from immunoSEQ multiplex PCR, and its TCRdb copy is limited to in-frame clones, with some not included. The sample records 7,000 to 8,500 clones, over 75% being singletons. This sequence joins TRBV5-4 and TRBJ2-3; 7 bases agree with TRBD1. Source material: lung tumor tissue. The TCR comes from a human donor with non-small cell lung cancer. CDR3 protein: CASSLWDRREGTQYF. In DNA, the CDR3 is TGTGCCAGCAGCTTGTGGGACAGACGGGAAGGTACGCAGTATTTT.